This note documents a single TCR beta chain sequence. Its antigen is unidentified. This sample stems from a study of blood T cells in healthy people across ages. Study conclusions and caveats: More naive CD4+ cells and higher diversity marked long-lived donors relative to aged donors.

A second PCR, run for roughly 7 to 11 cycles, used a sample-barcoded 5' primer plus a J-beta primer mix. Tagging of each cDNA molecule was performed by a template-switch adaptor with 12 random nucleotides. TCRdb reanalysed the 5' RACE reads using MiXCR and keeps one entry per CDR3 protein. Of over 1,200,000 distinct CDR3 sequences listed, roughly 60% are singletons. The CDR3 runs 16 residues. Per germline, CDR1 MGHRA and CDR2 YSYEKL. V lost 1 base, J lost 5 bases, and 17 bases lay in between. This sequence was found in a man aged 18 to 29 in good health. The chain employs TRBV4-1 and TRBJ1-2; D is perhaps TRBD1 (5 bases). The sequenced sample was blood. This CDR3 is CASSQAGVPRVYGYTF. The CDR3 DNA follows: TGCGCCAGCAGCCAAGCTGGTGTTCCCAGGGTGTATGGCTACACCTTC.